Below are 4 T cell receptor beta chains sequenced from a single sample in a study of spatial heterogeneity in lung cancer. The time point here: sample taken at primary tumor resection. Unsorted whole RNA samples from tumor, nontumor lung or frozen PBMC were sequenced. TCRdb fed the 5' RACE reads into MiXCR, producing one record per CDR3 protein. The profile shows 30,000 to 45,000 distinct CDR3 sequences, around 5.2% of them singletons. This specimen consisted of PBMCs, obtained at surgery. The receptors originated from a female donor with early-stage non-small cell lung cancer.

In this sample, this clonotype turned up many times. V usage is TRBV27 and J usage is TRBJ1-1; perhaps TRBD1 as D (6 bases). The germline V gene encodes CDR1 MNHEY and CDR2 SMNVEV (reference sequence). CDR3 length: 16 residues. Trimming pared 1 base from V and 5 bases from J, leaving 17 bases between. CDR3 in DNA: TGTGCCAGCAGTTTATTCGGCGGCAGGGGATTTACTGAAGCTTTCTTT. It is translated as CASSLFGGRGFTEAFF.

V gene TRBV20-1 combines with J gene TRBJ2-1; 8 nucleotides match TRBD1. With 3 bases clipped from V and 3 bases from J, the junction kept 4 bases outside the gene matches. There are 14 residues in the CDR3. Germline V gene data show CDR1 as DFQATT and CDR2 as SNEGSKA (reference sequence). CDR3 protein: CSASRDRGYNEQFF. The CDR3 nucleotides are TGCAGTGCTAGCCGTGACAGGGGCTACAATGAGCAGTTCTTC.

This clonotype was picked up many times. The chain has TRBV3-1 and TRBJ1-4, with 9 bases lining up with TRBD1. With 5 bases clipped from V and 6 bases from J, the junction kept 7 bases outside the gene matches. CDR3 size: 15 residues. CDR1 and CDR2 (germline): LGHDT, YNNKEL (reference sequence). CDR3 in amino acids: CASSFPGQGHEKLFF. In nucleotides, the CDR3 is TGTGCCAGCAGCTTTCCGGGACAGGGTCATGAAAAACTGTTTTTT.

This clonotype was observed many times. This chain uses TRBV7-9 with TRBJ2-3, with TRBD1 identical over 7 bases. Germline V CDR1 and CDR2: SEHNR, FQNEAQ (reference sequence). The CDR3 runs to 14 residues. V shed 1 base and J 6 bases; nucleotides not matched to a gene: 4. Here the CDR3 DNA reads TGTGCCAGCAGCTTAGAGTTACAGGGGGATACGCAGTATTTT. Protein sequence: CASSLELQGDTQYF.